The present T cell receptor beta chain was sequenced within a study of chemoradiotherapy in HPV16-positive cancers. Study results and caveats: Candidate HPV-specific clones and E7-related TCR motifs grew in tumor during treatment. Better recurrence-free survival went with HPV-responsive T-cell expansion in HPV16-positive patients.

Turning to this clone: Its specificity is not known.

V shed 2 bases, J shed 7 bases, and the junction held 6 bases outside the gene matches. The germline V gene encodes CDR1 SGHRS and CDR2 YFSETQ. CDR3 length: 13 amino acids. Profiling relied on immunoSEQ multiplex PCR, and the TCRdb table lists in-frame clones only, not all of them. The sample holds approximately 6,600 clones; roughly nine tenths are singletons and the top ten take roughly 10%. The source of this sequence is a human donor with HPV-associated anogenital cancer. The material sequenced was tumor tissue, taken from a patient who underwent chemoradiotherapy. The chain employs TRBV5-1 and TRBJ2-7, with 7 positions matching TRBD1. CDR3 sequence: CASSFTGAGEQYF. The CDR3 nucleotides read TGCGCCAGCAGCTTTACAGGGGCCGGGGAGCAGTACTTC.